One sample yielded the 25 T cell receptor beta chains listed below, sequenced in a study of T cells after yellow fever vaccination. MiXCR, run by TCRdb on the 5' RACE reads, gives a single entry per CDR3 protein. The sample has 40,000 to 50,000 distinct CDR3 sequences, approximately 6.3% seen once. The sequences come from CD8+ T cells not binding an NS4B(214-222) dextramer, sorted from PBMCs, collected 45 days after the yellow fever booster vaccination. The source of these receptors is a man aged 30 to 45 who received the YFV17D yellow fever vaccine.

This clonotype was seen at least ten times. This chain joins TRBV4-2 and TRBJ2-1, with D hard to call. Looked up from germline, CDR1 is LGHNA and CDR2 is YNFKEQ. This CDR3 has 17 amino acids. Trimming took 0 bases from V and 1 from J, leaving 13 bases between them. For the CDR3, the DNA is TGTGCCAGCAGCCAAGATTGGGTCAGGAGATCCTACAATGAGCAGTTCTTC. This codes for CASSQDWVRRSYNEQFF.

This clonotype was seen ten or more times. The chain carries TRBV7-6 and TRBJ2-1; D might be TRBD2 (5 bases). Trimming cost V 4 bases and J 4 bases, with 14 bases left between them. Germline CDR1 SGHVS, CDR2 FNYEAQ. This CDR3 contains 15 residues. The CDR3 DNA reads TGTGCCAGCAGCTCCTCTTTGTCGGGGTACAATGAGCAGTTCTTC. Its translation is CASSSSLSGYNEQFF.

This clonotype appeared many times. A read error may produce the germline difference seen at one junction end. CDR3 nucleotide sequence: TGTGCCACCAGTTGGGATGGACTGTACAATGAGCAGTTCTTC. Translated: CATSWDGLYNEQFF. This chain joins TRBV28 and TRBJ2-1; weak D call: TRBD2 (5 bases). CDR3 length equals 14 residues. Germline V gene sequence: CDR1 MDHEN, CDR2 SYDVKM.

In its sample, this clonotype was seen many times. The chain has TRBV27 and TRBJ2-3; TRBD2 matches at 11 bases. This CDR3 comprises 14 residues. Per the germline V gene, CDR1 is MNHEY and CDR2 is SMNVEV (reference sequence). With V trimmed by 4 bases and J by 5 bases, 2 bases remained unmatched. In nucleotides, the CDR3 is TGTGCCAGCAGTTCTCTAGCGGGGGGAGATACGCAGTATTTT. The encoded protein is CASSSLAGGDTQYF.

This clonotype has a count of ten or more. J is TRBJ2-7 and V is TRBV4-2; D perhaps matches TRBD2 (6 bases). The CDR3 loop spans 15 amino acids. Germline values: CDR1 LGHNA, CDR2 YNFKEQ. V was cut by 1 base and J by 0 bases, with 10 bases left in between. The CDR3 region is CASSQAGGTSYEQYF. Written as DNA, the CDR3 is TGTGCCAGCAGCCAAGCCGGGGGAACCTCCTACGAGCAGTACTTC.

The table lists this clonotype with many counts. The chain uses TRBV11-2 and TRBJ2-1; 13 nucleotides line up with TRBD2. Per the germline V gene, CDR1 is SGHAT and CDR2 is FQNNGV. The ends lost 4 bases at V and 8 bases at J; junction bases unmatched: 11. This CDR3 spans 17 amino acids. DNA for the CDR3: TGTGCCAGCAGCTCCTGGGGACTAGCGGGAAGAGGCGATGAGCAGTTCTTC. Its translation: CASSSWGLAGRGDEQFF. Using reference TRBV11-2 and TRBJ2-1 for the parts outside the CDR3, the full variable domain is EAGVAQSPRYKIIEKRQSVAFWCNPISGHATLYWYQQILGQGPKLLIQFQNNGVVDDSQLPKDRFSAERLKGVDSTLKIQPAKLEDSAVYLCASSSWGLAGRGDEQFFGPGTRLTVL.

This clonotype was found many times. The rearrangement links TRBV6-6 to TRBJ2-7; D remains ambiguous. V was cut by 4 bases and J by 7 bases, with 8 bases left in between. There are 11 residues in the CDR3. Germline loops: CDR1 MNHNY, CDR2 SVGAGI (reference sequence). CDR3 sequence: CASSWGGEQYF. Here the CDR3 DNA reads TGTGCCAGCAGTTGGGGTGGGGAGCAGTACTTC.

This clonotype came up a few times. The chain combines TRBV28 with TRBJ2-5, with D perhaps matching TRBD2 (6 bases). The germline V and J ends were trimmed by 6 bases and 4 bases, with 15 bases remaining between them. Germline CDR1 is MDHEN and CDR2 is SYDVKM. CDR3 size: 14 residues. CDR3 in DNA: TGTGCCAGCAGCCCACCGGGACTCGGAGAGACCCAGTACTTC. Amino acids: CASSPPGLGETQYF. The full variable domain, in which reference TRBV28 and TRBJ2-5 provide the parts outside the CDR3, is DVKVTQSSRYLVKRTGEKVFLECVQDMDHENMFWYRQDPGLGLRLIYFSYDVKMKEKGDIPEGYSVSREKKERFSLILESASTNQTSMYLCASSPPGLGETQYFGPGTRLLVL.

Ten or more counts support this clonotype. V is TRBV10-3 and J is TRBJ2-5; the match to TRBD1 covers 9 bases. Unmatched junction bases numbered 4, after V lost 3 bases and J lost 2 bases. The CDR3 contains 15 residues. Germline lookup yields CDR1 ENHRY and CDR2 SYGVKD. CDR3 residues: CAISDPGTGQETQYF. The CDR3 DNA reads as TGTGCCATCAGTGATCCTGGGACAGGGCAAGAGACCCAGTACTTC.

This clonotype was seen a handful of times. The V call is TRBV7-2, the J call TRBJ2-3, with a possible D match to TRBD2 (6 bases). CDR3 length: 15 amino acids. Trimming cost V 1 base and J 2 bases, with 10 bases left between them. CDR1 is SGHTA and CDR2 is FQGNSA in the germline V gene. The DNA for the CDR3 is TGTGCCAGCAGCTTAGTGGGGGGACCCACAGATACGCAGTATTTT. Translated, it gives CASSLVGGPTDTQYF.

The sample holds many counts of this clonotype. The chain carries TRBV12-3 or TRBV12-4 and TRBJ1-2; D unclear. The CDR3 sequence is 13 residues long. Trimming removed 7 bases at V and 8 bases at J, with 17 bases between. DNA of the CDR3: TGTGCCAGCACCCGCAGCGAACAAAGGGGCTACACCTTC. This translates into CASTRSEQRGYTF.

This clonotype appeared a few times. This chain uses TRBV29-1 with TRBJ2-1; D possibly corresponds to TRBD2 (5 bases). V shed 4 bases and J shed 3 bases, with 7 bases lying between them. The CDR3 is made up of 12 amino acids. In germline, CDR1 is SQVTM, CDR2 ANQGSEA. The CDR3 spells CSVGTHYNEQFF. The CDR3 DNA sequence: TGCAGCGTTGGGACTCACTACAATGAGCAGTTCTTC.

This clonotype occurred many times. V usage is TRBV12-3 or TRBV12-4 and J usage is TRBJ2-5, with D possibly called TRBD1 or TRBD2 (5 bases each). CDR3 length equals 14 residues. The ends were cut back, 3 bases at V and 4 bases at J, with 12 bases in the middle. The CDR3 DNA sequence: TGTGCCAGCAGTTTTGGGGGTAGTGCAGAGACCCAGTACTTC. This codes for CASSFGGSAETQYF.

The V call is TRBV7-9, the J call TRBJ2-3; 7 bases map to TRBD2. The CDR3 has 15 residues. From germline, CDR1 is SEHNR and CDR2 FQNEAQ (reference sequence). The ends lost 4 bases at V and 3 bases at J; junction bases unmatched: 7. The CDR3 loop reads CASSSRRGYTDTQYF. In DNA, the CDR3 is TGTGCCAGCAGCTCCCGGCGGGGGTATACAGATACGCAGTATTTT.

The sample holds many counts of this clonotype. The chain carries TRBV27 and TRBJ2-5, with no clear D. Germline V gives CDR1 MNHEY, CDR2 SMNVEV (reference sequence). This CDR3 is built from 13 residues. V lost 5 bases to trimming and J lost 6 bases, with 13 bases between them. The CDR3 DNA reads as TGTGCCAGCAGTCCGATATCCGGTCAGACCCAGTACTTC. This gives the protein CASSPISGQTQYF.

This clonotype was counted ten times or more. The chain couples TRBV12-3 or TRBV12-4 to TRBJ2-7; no definite D call. CDR3 size: 14 residues. V gave up 5 bases and J gave up 2 bases, with 13 bases separating them. This CDR3 reads CASSPDGSTYEQYF. For the CDR3, the DNA is TGTGCCAGCAGTCCCGACGGATCCACCTACGAGCAGTACTTC.

This clonotype was counted between two and nine times. This chain links TRBV28 with TRBJ2-3; D tentatively fits TRBD1 or TRBD2 (5 bases each). CDR1 and CDR2 from the germline V gene are MDHEN and SYDVKM. Trimming took off 6 bases at V and 4 bases at J, with 29 bases between the two ends. The CDR3 has 19 residues. Here the CDR3 DNA reads TGTGCCAGCAGCACAACCATCCACCGGGGCATCAAATTGGCAGATACGCAGTATTTT. The encoded protein is CASSTTIHRGIKLADTQYF.

This clonotype has ten or more counts. The CDR3 DNA follows: TGCAGTGCTAGAGTCCCCAGCGACTCTGGAAACACCATATATTTT. This gives the protein CSARVPSDSGNTIYF. This rearrangement joins TRBV20-1 to TRBJ1-3; no clear D. The length of the CDR3 is 15 residues. The V end lost 1 base, the J end lost 0 bases, and 10 bases lay between the germline ends. Germline V gene lookup returns CDR1 DFQATT and CDR2 SNEGSKA (reference sequence).

This clonotype was recorded at least ten times. V usage is TRBV16 and J usage is TRBJ1-5; D is uncertain. The germline CDR1 and CDR2 sequences are KGHSY and FQNENV. The length of the CDR3 is 16 residues. Trimming shortened V by 3 bases and J by 3 bases, and 15 bases separated the two germline ends. The CDR3 region is CASSHEDYDDNQPQHF. The CDR3 DNA reads as TGTGCCAGCAGCCACGAGGACTATGATGACAATCAGCCCCAGCATTTT.

This clonotype was counted ten times or more. The rearrangement joins TRBV12-3 or TRBV12-4 to TRBJ2-1; 11 bases map to TRBD2. V trimming: 8 bases; J trimming: 5 bases; junction bases outside the gene matches: 5. This CDR3 has 14 amino acids. This CDR3 reads CASLAGGPDNEQFF. Here the CDR3 DNA reads TGTGCCAGCTTAGCGGGAGGGCCGGACAATGAGCAGTTCTTC.

The CDR3 loop is CASSPQHRVETQYF. The DNA for the CDR3 is TGTGCCAGCAGTCCGCAACACAGGGTCGAGACCCAGTACTTC. This chain connects TRBV27 to TRBJ2-5; tentatively, D is TRBD1 (6 bases). Germline V gives CDR1 MNHEY, CDR2 SMNVEV (reference sequence). Trimming removed 5 bases at V and 5 bases at J, with 15 bases between. This CDR3 comprises 14 residues.

This clonotype was seen a handful of times. This sequence joins TRBV27 and TRBJ1-5, with 7 bases aligning to TRBD1. This CDR3 is built from 14 residues. Unmatched junction bases numbered 9, after V lost 6 bases and J lost 7 bases. Germline V gene data show CDR1 as MNHEY and CDR2 as SMNVEV (reference sequence). The CDR3 protein is CASSQGELVQPQHF. The CDR3 DNA reads TGTGCCAGCAGCCAGGGGGAACTGGTGCAGCCCCAGCATTTT.

This clonotype occurred many times. This rearrangement joins TRBV5-1 to TRBJ1-1; the D is unclear. Per the germline V gene, CDR1 is SGHRS and CDR2 is YFSETQ. The CDR3 is 13 amino acids. V was cut by 2 bases and J by 1 base, with 6 bases left in between. In nucleotides, the CDR3 is TGCGCCAGCAGCTTTGGGGAGAACACTGAAGCTTTCTTT. This gives the protein CASSFGENTEAFF.

In this sample, this clonotype turned up many times. CDR3 protein: CASSQDAGGGDTQYF. CDR3 bases: TGCGCCAGCAGCCAAGATGCGGGAGGAGGAGATACGCAGTATTTT. The J gene is TRBJ2-3, the V gene TRBV4-3; 8 bases match TRBD2. The CDR3 sequence is 15 residues long. Germline V gene lookup returns CDR1 LGHNA and CDR2 YSLEER. V gave up 0 bases and J gave up 5 bases; unmatched junction bases: 4.

The sample holds many counts of this clonotype. The rearrangement joins TRBV30 to TRBJ1-1, with a possible D match to TRBD1 (6 bases). Germline V gives CDR1 GTSNPN, CDR2 SVGIG (reference sequence). The CDR3 is made up of 17 amino acids. The V end was cut by 1 base, the J end by 0 bases, with 18 bases between. This CDR3 is CAWSAEHNRALNTEAFF. In DNA form, the CDR3 reads TGTGCCTGGAGTGCGGAACATAACAGGGCCTTGAACACTGAAGCTTTCTTT. Full variable domain (missing parts from reference TRBV30 and TRBJ1-1): SQTIHQWPATLVQPVGSPLSLECTVEGTSNPNLYWYRQAAGRGLQLLFYSVGIGQISSEVPQNLSASRPQDRQFILSSKKLLLSDSGFYLCAWSAEHNRALNTEAFFGQGTRLTVV.